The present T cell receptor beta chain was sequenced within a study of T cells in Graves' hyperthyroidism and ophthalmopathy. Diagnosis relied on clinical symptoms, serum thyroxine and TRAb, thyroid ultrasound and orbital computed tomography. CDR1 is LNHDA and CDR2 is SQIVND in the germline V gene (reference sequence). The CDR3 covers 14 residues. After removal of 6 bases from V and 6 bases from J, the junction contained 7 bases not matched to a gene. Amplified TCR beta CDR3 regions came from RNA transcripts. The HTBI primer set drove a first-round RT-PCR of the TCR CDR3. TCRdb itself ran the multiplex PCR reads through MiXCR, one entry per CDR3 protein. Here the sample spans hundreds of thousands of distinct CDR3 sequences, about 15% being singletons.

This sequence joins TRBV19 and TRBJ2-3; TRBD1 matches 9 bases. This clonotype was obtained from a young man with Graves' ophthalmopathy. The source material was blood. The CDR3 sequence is CASRGTGSDDTQYF. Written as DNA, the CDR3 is TGTGCCAGTAGAGGGACAGGGTCTGATGATACGCAGTATTTT.